Below, 5 T cell receptor beta chains from the same sample are listed, as sequenced in a study of cytomegalovirus exposure and HLA in healthy donors. Use of 60 Vbeta and 13 Jbeta primers characterized the PCR. The method was immunoSEQ multiplex PCR; TCRdb's version includes in-frame clones alone and lacks a portion of them. The sample lists roughly 200,000 clones, around 84% occurring once. Sequenced material: PBMCs. The receptors derive from a woman aged 18 to 35 in good health and CMV-seronegative.

This clone showed up just once. The rearrangement uses TRBV7-9 and TRBJ1-1, with no clear D. The CDR3 loop spans 14 amino acids. V was clipped by 2 bases and J by 1 base, with 8 bases between them. Germline values: CDR1 SEHNR, CDR2 FQNEAQ (reference sequence). CDR3: CASSLTDPNTEAFF. For the CDR3, the DNA is TGTGCCAGCAGCTTAACAGATCCGAACACTGAAGCTTTCTTT.

CDR3 sequence (DNA): TGTGCCAGCAGCTTAGTCCGGACTAGCGGCTACGAGCAGTACTTC. It yields the protein CASSLVRTSGYEQYF. This chain links TRBV11-2 with TRBJ2-5; 10 bases fit TRBD2. The J call is uncertain, as TRBJ2-7 better fits the DNA end. This CDR3 is built from 15 residues. From germline, CDR1 is SGHAT and CDR2 FQNNGV.

This chain uses TRBV7-9 with TRBJ1-4; D remains ambiguous. The CDR3 has 13 amino acids. CDR1 SEHNR and CDR2 FQNEAQ come from the germline V gene (reference sequence). V was cut by 8 bases and J by 6 bases, with 13 bases left in between. CDR3 coding DNA: TGTGCCAGCCGACTCGGAGGAGATGAAAAACTGTTTTTT. It translates to CASRLGGDEKLFF.

This sequence joins TRBV5-4 and TRBJ1-1, with unresolved D. The V gene's germline CDR1 is SGHNT and CDR2 YYREEE (reference sequence). The CDR3 extends over 13 amino acids. Trimming removed 4 bases from V and 0 bases from J, with 7 bases in between. This CDR3 is CASSPSMNTEAFF. The CDR3 region has the DNA TGTGCCAGCAGCCCCTCTATGAACACTGAAGCTTTCTTT.

Comment on this clone: One end of the junction is discordant with germline, which a read error may explain. V is TRBV7-9 and J is TRBJ2-2; TRBD2 agrees at 9 bases. The CDR3 totals 17 residues. Germline V lookup: CDR1 SEHNR, CDR2 FQNEAQ (reference sequence). This CDR3 reads CSSSSTTSGANTGELFF. DNA of the CDR3: TGTTCCAGCAGCTCCACGACTAGCGGAGCAAACACCGGGGAGCTGTTTTTT.